This TCR beta chain was sequenced during a study of graft-versus-host responses after intestinal transplantation. Overall study: Each transplant was multivisceral, liver-intestinal, or isolated intestinal. Recipients uniformly received anti-thymocyte globulin induction, followed by tacrolimus and steroids for roughly three years. Study-level results: GvH clones were identified in recipient marrow, with some first appearing in ileum or blood.

V was trimmed by 4 bases and J by 0 bases, leaving 12 bases between them. Germline lookup yields CDR1 MNHEY and CDR2 SVGAGI. The CDR3 runs 16 residues. Comments on this clone: Its antigen is unknown.

Sequencing used immunoSEQ multiplex PCR; TCRdb keeps in-frame clones, though not all of them. The table includes about 85,000 clones, around 93% detected once. The origin of this receptor is a human donor who was the organ donor for an intestinal transplant. The sequences come from unstimulated CD8+ T cells sorted from spleen or lymph node cells, collected before transplant. The rearrangement links TRBV6-5 to TRBJ1-4; a weak D match, TRBD1 (5 bases). The CDR3 DNA follows: TGTGCCAGCAGTTTGATGGAGACAGCAACTAATGAAAAACTGTTTTTT. Its protein is CASSLMETATNEKLFF.